This T cell receptor beta chain stems from a study of post-analysis software for immune sequencing data. Notes on the study in general: Four to six TRBV segments, including TRBV5-6, TRBV5-1 and TRBV20-1, were more frequent in patients than controls. Among multiple sclerosis patients, normalized Chao1 diversity was significantly below that of controls.

Remarks on this clonotype: Its antigen is unidentified.

Germline loops: CDR1 LGHNT, CDR2 FRNRAP. Trimming stripped 5 bases from V and 0 bases from J, with 7 bases between. The CDR3 loop spans 13 amino acids. Prepared libraries of TCR beta cDNA carried unique molecular identifiers. In TCRdb, the PCR reads were re-called with MiXCR into one record per CDR3 protein. The top ten clones hold 0.55% to 0.65% of a sample with fewer than 850,000 distinct CDR3 sequences, about 27% of them seen once. The TCR sequence derives from a girl between 10 and 17 years old with multiple sclerosis. V is TRBV12-5 and J is TRBJ1-1; unclear D gene. Sequenced input: blood. The CDR3 protein is CASGKAMNTEAFF. CDR3 DNA: TGTGCTAGTGGTAAGGCGATGAACACTGAAGCTTTCTTT.